Given below is one T cell receptor beta chain in context. No antigen is known for it. CDR1 SGHRS and CDR2 YFSETQ come from the germline V gene. J was trimmed by 7 bases and V by 0 bases; bases with no gene match: 9. There are 15 residues in the CDR3. Clones were read by immunoSEQ multiplex PCR, and TCRdb kept only the in-frame ones, dropping some. The sample records about 1.1 million clones, approximately 80% being singletons. The entry originates in a study of shared clonotypes between healthy human individuals. Study-level findings and limits: Sorted-subset sequencing, rarefaction showed, was incomplete despite large depth. Represented diversity, genetic and exposure-history alike, was limited by few donors. Deeper or shallower sequencing was expected to change how clonotypes are shared among donors.

This clonotype originated in a man aged 18 to 30 in good health. Some clones in this sample may be carry-over from other donors' samples. The chain uses TRBV5-1 and TRBJ2-5; TRBD2 matches at 7 bases. The sample taken for sequencing was memory CD4+ T cells from PBMCs. Subset: CD45RA-negative fraction. The CDR3, as DNA: TGCGCCAGCAGCTTGGCCGGGGGGAACGTGGGGACCCAGTACTTC. This translates into CASSLAGGNVGTQYF.